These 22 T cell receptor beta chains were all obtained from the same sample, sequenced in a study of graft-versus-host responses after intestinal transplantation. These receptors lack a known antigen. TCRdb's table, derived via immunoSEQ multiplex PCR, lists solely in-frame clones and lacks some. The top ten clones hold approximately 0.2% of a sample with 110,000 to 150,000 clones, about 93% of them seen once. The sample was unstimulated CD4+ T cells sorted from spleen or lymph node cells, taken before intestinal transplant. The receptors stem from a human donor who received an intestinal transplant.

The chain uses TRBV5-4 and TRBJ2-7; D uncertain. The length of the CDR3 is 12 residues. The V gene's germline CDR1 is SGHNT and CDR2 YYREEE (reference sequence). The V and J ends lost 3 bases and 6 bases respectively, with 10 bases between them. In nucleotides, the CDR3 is TGTGCCAGCAGCTCGGACGATATCGAGCAGTACTTC. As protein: CASSSDDIEQYF.

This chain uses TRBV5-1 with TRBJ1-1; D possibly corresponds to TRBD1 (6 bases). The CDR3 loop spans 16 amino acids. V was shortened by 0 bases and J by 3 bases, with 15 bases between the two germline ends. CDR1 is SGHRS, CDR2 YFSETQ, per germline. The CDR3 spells CASSLAQGNFDTEAFF. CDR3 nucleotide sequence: TGCGCCAGCAGCTTGGCCCAGGGGAATTTTGACACTGAAGCTTTCTTT.

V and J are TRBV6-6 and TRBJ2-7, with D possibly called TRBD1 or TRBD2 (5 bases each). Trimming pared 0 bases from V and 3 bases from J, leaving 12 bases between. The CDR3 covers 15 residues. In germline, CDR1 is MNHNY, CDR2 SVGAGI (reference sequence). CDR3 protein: CASSYSRDQNYEQYF. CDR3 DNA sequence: TGTGCCAGCAGTTACTCGAGGGACCAGAACTACGAGCAGTACTTC.

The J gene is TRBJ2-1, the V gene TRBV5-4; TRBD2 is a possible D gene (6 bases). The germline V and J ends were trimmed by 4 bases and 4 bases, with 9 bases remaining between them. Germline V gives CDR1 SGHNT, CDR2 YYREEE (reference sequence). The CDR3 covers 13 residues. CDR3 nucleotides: TGTGCCAGCAGCGCGGGACCGTACAATGAGCAGTTCTTC. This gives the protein CASSAGPYNEQFF.

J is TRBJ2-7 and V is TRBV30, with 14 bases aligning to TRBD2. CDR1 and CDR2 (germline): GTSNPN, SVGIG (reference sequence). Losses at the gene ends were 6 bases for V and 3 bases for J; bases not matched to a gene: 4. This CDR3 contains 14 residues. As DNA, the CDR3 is TGTGCCTGCTCCGGGACTAGCGGGAGCTACGAGCAGTACTTC. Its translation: CACSGTSGSYEQYF.

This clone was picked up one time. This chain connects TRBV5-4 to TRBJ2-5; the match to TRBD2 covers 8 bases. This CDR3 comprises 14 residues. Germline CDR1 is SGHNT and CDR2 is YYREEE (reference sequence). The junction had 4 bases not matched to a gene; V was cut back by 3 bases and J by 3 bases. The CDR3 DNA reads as TGTGCCAGCAGCTGGGCGGGAGGAGAAGAGACCCAGTACTTC. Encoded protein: CASSWAGGEETQYF.

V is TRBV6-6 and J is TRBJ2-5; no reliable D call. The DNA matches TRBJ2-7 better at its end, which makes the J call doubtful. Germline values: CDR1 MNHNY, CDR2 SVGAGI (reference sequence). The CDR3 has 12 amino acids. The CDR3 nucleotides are TGTGCCAGCTATAGGGTTCACTACGAGCAGTACTTC. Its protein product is CASYRVHYEQYF.

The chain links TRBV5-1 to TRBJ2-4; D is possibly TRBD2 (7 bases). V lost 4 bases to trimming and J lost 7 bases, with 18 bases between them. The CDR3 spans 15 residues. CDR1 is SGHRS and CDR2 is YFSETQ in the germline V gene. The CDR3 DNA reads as TGCGCCAGCAGCCCAGACGGGGGGCGGGCGAACATTCAGTACTTC. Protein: CASSPDGGRANIQYF. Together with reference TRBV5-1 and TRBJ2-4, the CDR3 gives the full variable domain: KAGVTQTPRYLIKTRGQQVTLSCSPISGHRSVSWYQQTPGQGLQFLFEYFSETQRNKGNFPGRFSGRQFSNSRSEMNVSTLELGDSALYLCASSPDGGRANIQYFGAGTRLSVL.

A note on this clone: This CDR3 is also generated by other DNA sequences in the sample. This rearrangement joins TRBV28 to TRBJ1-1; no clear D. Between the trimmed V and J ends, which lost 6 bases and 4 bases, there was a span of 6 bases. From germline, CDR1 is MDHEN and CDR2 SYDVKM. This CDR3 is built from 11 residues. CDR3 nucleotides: TGTGCCAGCAGCGTTTCCACTGAAGCTTTCTTT. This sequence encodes CASSVSTEAFF.

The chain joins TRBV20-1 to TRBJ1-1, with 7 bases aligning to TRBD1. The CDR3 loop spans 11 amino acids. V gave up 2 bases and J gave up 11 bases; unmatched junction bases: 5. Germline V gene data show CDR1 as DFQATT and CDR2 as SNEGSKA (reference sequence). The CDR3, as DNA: TGCAGTGCTAGACAGGGGGGTTGGGCTTTCTTT. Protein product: CSARQGGWAFF.

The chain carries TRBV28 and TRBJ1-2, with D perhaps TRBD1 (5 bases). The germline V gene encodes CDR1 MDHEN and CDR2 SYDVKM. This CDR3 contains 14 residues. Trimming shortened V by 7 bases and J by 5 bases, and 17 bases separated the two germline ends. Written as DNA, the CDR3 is TGTGCCAGCACCAAGGGACCGGTCGCGTATGGCTACACCTTC. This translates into CASTKGPVAYGYTF.

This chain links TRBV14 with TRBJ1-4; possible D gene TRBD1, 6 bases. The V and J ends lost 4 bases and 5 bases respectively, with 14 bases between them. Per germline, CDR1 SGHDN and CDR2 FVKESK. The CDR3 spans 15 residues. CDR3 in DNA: TGTGCCAGCAGCCCTGACAGGCACGGGAATGAAAAACTGTTTTTT. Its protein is CASSPDRHGNEKLFF.

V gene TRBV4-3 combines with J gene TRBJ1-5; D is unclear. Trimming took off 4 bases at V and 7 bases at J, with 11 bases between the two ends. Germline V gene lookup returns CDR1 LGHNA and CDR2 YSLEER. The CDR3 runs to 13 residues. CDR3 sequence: CASSLAKGQPQHF. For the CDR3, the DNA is TGCGCCAGCAGCCTAGCCAAGGGACAGCCCCAGCATTTT.

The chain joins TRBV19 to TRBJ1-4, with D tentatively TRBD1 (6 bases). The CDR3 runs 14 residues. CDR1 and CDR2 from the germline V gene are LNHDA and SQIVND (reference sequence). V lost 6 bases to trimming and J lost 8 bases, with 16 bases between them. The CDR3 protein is CASRQGEWAEKLFF. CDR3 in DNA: TGTGCCAGTAGACAGGGAGAGTGGGCGGAAAAACTGTTTTTT.

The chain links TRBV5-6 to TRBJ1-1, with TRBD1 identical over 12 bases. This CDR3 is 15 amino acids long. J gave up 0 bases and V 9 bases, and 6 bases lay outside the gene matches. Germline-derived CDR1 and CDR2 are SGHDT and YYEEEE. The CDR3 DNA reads TGTGCCACCGGGGACAGGGGGCCCCTGAACACTGAAGCTTTCTTT. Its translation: CATGDRGPLNTEAFF. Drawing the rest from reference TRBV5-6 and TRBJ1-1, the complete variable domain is DAGVTQSPTHLIKTRGQQVTLRCSPKSGHDTVSWYQQALGQGPQFIFQYYEEEERQRGNFPDRFSGHQFPNYSSELNVNALLLGDSALYLCATGDRGPLNTEAFFGQGTRLTVV.

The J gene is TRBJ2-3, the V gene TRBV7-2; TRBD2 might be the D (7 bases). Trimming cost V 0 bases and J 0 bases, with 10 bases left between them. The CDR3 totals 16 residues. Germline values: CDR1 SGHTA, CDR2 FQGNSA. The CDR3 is CASSLAGGGSTDTQYF. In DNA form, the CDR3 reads TGTGCCAGCAGCTTAGCAGGGGGAGGGAGCACAGATACGCAGTATTTT.

The CDR3 spells CASSHRTGDYGYTF. CDR3 DNA: TGCGCCAGCAGCCACCGGACAGGGGACTATGGCTACACCTTC. The rearrangement joins TRBV4-1 to TRBJ1-2; 9 bases agree with TRBD1. Germline CDR1 is MGHRA and CDR2 is YSYEKL. The CDR3 totals 14 residues. The ends lost 3 bases at V and 3 bases at J; junction bases unmatched: 2.

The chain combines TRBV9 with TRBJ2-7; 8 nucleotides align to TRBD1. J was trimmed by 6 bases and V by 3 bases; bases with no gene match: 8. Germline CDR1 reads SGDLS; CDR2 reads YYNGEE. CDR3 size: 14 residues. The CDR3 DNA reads TGTGCCAGCAGCGCCGGGACAGGAAGATTCGAGCAGTACTTC. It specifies CASSAGTGRFEQYF.

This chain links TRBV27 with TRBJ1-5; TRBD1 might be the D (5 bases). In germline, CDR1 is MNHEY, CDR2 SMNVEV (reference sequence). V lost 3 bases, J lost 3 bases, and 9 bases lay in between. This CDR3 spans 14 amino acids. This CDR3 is CASSFTGDNQPQHF. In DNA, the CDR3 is TGTGCCAGCAGTTTCACAGGAGACAATCAGCCCCAGCATTTT.

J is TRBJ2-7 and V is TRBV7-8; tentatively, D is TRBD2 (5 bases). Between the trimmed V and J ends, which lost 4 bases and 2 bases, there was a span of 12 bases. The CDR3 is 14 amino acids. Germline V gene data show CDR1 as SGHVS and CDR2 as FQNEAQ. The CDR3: CASSSKGEPYEQYF. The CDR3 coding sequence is TGTGCCAGCAGCTCTAAGGGAGAACCCTACGAGCAGTACTTC.

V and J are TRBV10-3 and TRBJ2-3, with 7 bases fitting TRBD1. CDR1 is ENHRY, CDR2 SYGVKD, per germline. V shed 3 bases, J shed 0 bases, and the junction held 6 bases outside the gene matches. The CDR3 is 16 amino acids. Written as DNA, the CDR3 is TGTGCCATCAGTGATTCCGGGACAGTAAGCACAGATACGCAGTATTTT. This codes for CAISDSGTVSTDTQYF.

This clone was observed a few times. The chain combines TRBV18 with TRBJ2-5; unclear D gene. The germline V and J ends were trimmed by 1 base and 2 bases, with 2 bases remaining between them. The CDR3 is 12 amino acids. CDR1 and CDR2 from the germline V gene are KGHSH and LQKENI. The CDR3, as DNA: TGTGCCAGCTCACCACGGCAAGAGACCCAGTACTTC. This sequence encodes CASSPRQETQYF.